The present TCR beta chain was sequenced within a study of T cells in Graves' hyperthyroidism and ophthalmopathy. Across the whole study: Staff took peripheral blood when the initial diagnosis was made, before any treatment began.

This clonotype has at least ten counts. V was cut by 6 bases and J by 2 bases, with 4 bases left in between. The germline gives CDR1 SQVTM, CDR2 ANQGSEA. The CDR3 consists of 10 residues. Amplification yielded TCR beta CDR3 regions, with RNA transcripts as the source. A set of HTBI primers served as the primers for a first-round RT-PCR of the TCR CDR3. TCRdb processed the multiplex PCR reads anew with MiXCR; each CDR3 protein has one entry. The table has about 840,000 distinct CDR3 sequences, around 38% seen once. The genes are TRBV29-1 and TRBJ2-5; no reliable D call. This TCR came from a man between 18 and 29 years old with Graves' hyperthyroidism. The sequenced sample was blood. This CDR3 reads CSVLQETQYF. CDR3 nucleotide sequence: TGCAGCGTGTTACAAGAGACCCAGTACTTC.